Described below is a single TCR beta chain sequence and its context. The antigen remains unidentified. Trimming left V 5 bases short and J 0 bases short, with 14 bases between. CDR1 is SGHTA, CDR2 FQGNSA, per germline. The CDR3 runs 16 residues. The protocol was immunoSEQ multiplex PCR, while the TCRdb copy is restricted to in-frame clones and leaves out a portion. The sample includes 72,000 or so clones, just over 85% of them seen just once. People who had autoimmune disease history or systemic immunosuppression were excluded. This entry comes from a study of OX40 agonist ivuxolimab in advanced cancers. Study at large: A mean age of around 60 years, range roughly 20 to 90, was recorded, and approximately 85% were male. Of the patients, three showed partial responses, one with hepatocellular carcinoma and two with cutaneous melanoma. Overall study findings and caveats: The study found that CD8+ T cells averaged more expanded clones than CD4+.

The chain links TRBV7-2 to TRBJ1-3; D gene ambiguous. The starting material was CD4+ or CD8+ T cells sorted from blood, obtained in a trial of the OX40 agonist ivuxolimab. This receptor was taken from an adult with an advanced solid tumor such as melanoma, head and neck, liver or kidney cancer. The CDR3 nucleotides are TGTGCCAGCAGCATGGCGGGAGGAACCTCTGGAAACACCATATATTTT. Protein sequence: CASSMAGGTSGNTIYF.